This entry features one TCR beta chain sequence. The record originates from a study of blood T cell repertoires in COVID-19. Study overall: The samples span acute and convalescent COVID-19 from the United States, Italy and Spain. T cells, B-cell-depleted T cells, or PBMCs supplied cDNA or gDNA.

In the authors' workflow: From reference gene primer amplification, estimates of nucleated cell counts were derived. Sequencing used immunoSEQ multiplex PCR; TCRdb keeps in-frame clones, though not all of them. V and J calls and clone size are as listed in that table; D and trimming were resolved from the DNA. The repertoire holds 200,000 to 250,000 clones, with approximately 81% as singletons. Per the germline V gene, CDR1 is SEHNR and CDR2 is FQNEAQ (reference sequence). Trimming took 5 bases from V and 0 from J; bases not matched to a gene: 7. This CDR3 has 16 residues. The J gene is TRBJ2-4, the V gene TRBV7-9; 7 bases map to TRBD1. This TCR was sampled from a woman older than 75 with active or convalescent COVID-19. The sequenced material came from peripheral blood. The CDR3 DNA sequence: TGTGCCAGCAGCACCCGGACAGGACCAGCCAAAAACATTCAGTACTTC. This sequence encodes CASSTRTGPAKNIQYF.